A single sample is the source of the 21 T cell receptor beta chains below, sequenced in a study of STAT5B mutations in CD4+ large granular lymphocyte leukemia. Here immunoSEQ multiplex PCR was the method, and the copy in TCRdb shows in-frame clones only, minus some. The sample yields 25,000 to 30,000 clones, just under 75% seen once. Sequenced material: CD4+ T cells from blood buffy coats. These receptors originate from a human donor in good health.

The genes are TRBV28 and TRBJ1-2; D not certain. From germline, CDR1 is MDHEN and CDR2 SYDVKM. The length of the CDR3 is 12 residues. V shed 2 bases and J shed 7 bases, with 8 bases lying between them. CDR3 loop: CASSLPGLGYTF. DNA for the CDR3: TGTGCCAGCAGTTTACCGGGCCTTGGCTACACCTTC.

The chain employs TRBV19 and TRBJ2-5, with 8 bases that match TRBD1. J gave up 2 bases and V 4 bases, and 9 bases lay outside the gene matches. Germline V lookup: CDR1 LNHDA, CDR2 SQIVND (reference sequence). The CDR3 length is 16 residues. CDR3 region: CASSTLRQGRQETQYF. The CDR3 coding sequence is TGTGCCAGTAGTACCCTTCGACAGGGGCGACAAGAGACCCAGTACTTC.

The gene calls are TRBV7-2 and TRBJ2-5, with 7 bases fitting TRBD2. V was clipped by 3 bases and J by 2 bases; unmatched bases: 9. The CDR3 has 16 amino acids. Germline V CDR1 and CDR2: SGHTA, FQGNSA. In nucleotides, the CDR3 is TGTGCCAGCAGCTTTGGGCTAGCGGCGGGGCAAGAGACCCAGTACTTC. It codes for CASSFGLAAGQETQYF.

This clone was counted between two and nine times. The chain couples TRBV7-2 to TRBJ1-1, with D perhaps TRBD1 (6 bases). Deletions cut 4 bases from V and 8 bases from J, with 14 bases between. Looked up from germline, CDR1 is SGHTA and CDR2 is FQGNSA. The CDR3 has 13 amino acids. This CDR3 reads CASSSENRVEAFF. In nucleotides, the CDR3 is TGTGCCAGCAGCTCGGAGAACAGGGTCGAAGCTTTCTTT.

The CDR3 region has the DNA TGTGCCGCGGGGAGGGAGACCCAGTACTTC. Translation gives CAAGRETQYF. The chain links TRBV10-3 to TRBJ2-5, with D perhaps matching TRBD2 (6 bases). The ends were cut back, 11 bases at V and 5 bases at J, with 9 bases in the middle. CDR1 and CDR2 from the germline V gene are ENHRY and SYGVKD. The length of the CDR3 is 10 residues.

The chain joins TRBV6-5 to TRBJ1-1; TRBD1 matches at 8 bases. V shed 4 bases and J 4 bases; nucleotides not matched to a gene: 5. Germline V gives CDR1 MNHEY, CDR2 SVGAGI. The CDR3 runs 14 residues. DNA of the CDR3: TGTGCCAGCAGTTTCAGGGGGCAGGGCACTGAAGCTTTCTTT. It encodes CASSFRGQGTEAFF.

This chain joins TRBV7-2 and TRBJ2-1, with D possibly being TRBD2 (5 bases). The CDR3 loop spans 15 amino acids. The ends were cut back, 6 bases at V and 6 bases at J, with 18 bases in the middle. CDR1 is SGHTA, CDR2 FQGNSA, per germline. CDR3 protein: CASSGSGLKTNEQFF. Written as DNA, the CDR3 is TGTGCCAGCAGTGGGAGCGGTCTAAAAACCAATGAGCAGTTCTTC.

The CDR3: CSVEGGKRDTQYF. The CDR3 DNA follows: TGCAGCGTTGAAGGCGGGAAGAGAGATACGCAGTATTTT. The rearrangement links TRBV29-1 to TRBJ2-3; D might be TRBD2 (6 bases). Germline loops: CDR1 SQVTM, CDR2 ANQGSEA. V gave up 1 base and J gave up 5 bases, with 10 bases separating them. There are 13 residues in the CDR3.

Written as DNA, the CDR3 is TGTGCCAGCAGCCTGACTAGCGCATCGAATGAGCAGTTCTTC. It yields the protein CASSLTSASNEQFF. The rearrangement uses TRBV7-8 and TRBJ2-1; TRBD2 aligns across 8 bases. The germline V gene encodes CDR1 SGHVS and CDR2 FQNEAQ. After removal of 5 bases from V and 7 bases from J, the junction contained 7 bases not matched to a gene. CDR3 length: 14 amino acids.

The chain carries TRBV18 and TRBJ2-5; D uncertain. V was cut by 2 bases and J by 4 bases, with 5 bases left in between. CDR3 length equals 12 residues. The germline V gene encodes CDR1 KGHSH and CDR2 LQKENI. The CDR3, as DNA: TGTGCCAGCTCACCAGGATTAGAGACCCAGTACTTC. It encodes CASSPGLETQYF. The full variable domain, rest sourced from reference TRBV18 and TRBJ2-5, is NAGVMQNPRHLVRRRGQEARLRCSPMKGHSHVYWYRQLPEEGLKFMVYLQKENIIDESGMPKERFSAEFPKEGPSILRIQQVVRGDSAAYFCASSPGLETQYFGPGTRLLVL.

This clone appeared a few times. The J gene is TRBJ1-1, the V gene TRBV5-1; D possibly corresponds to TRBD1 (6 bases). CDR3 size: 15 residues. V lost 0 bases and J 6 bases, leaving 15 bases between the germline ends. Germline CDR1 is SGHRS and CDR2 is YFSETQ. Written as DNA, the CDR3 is TGCGCCAGCAGCTTGGCTAGGGGGGGCAACGCTGAAGCTTTCTTT. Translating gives CASSLARGGNAEAFF.

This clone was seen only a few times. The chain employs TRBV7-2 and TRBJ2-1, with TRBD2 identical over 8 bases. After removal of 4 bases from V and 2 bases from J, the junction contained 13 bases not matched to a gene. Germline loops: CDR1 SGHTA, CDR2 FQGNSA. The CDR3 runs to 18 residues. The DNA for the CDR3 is TGTGCCAGCAGCTCGGGGGCCGTTACTAGCGGAGCCTACAATGAGCAGTTCTTC. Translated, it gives CASSSGAVTSGAYNEQFF.

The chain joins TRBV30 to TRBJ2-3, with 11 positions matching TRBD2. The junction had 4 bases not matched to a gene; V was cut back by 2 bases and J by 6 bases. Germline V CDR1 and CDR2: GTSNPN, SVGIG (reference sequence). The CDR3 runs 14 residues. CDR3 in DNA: TGTGCCTGGAGTACTAGCGGGAGAGGGGATACGCAGTATTTT. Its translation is CAWSTSGRGDTQYF. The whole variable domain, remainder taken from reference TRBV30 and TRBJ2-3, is SQTIHQWPATLVQPVGSPLSLECTVEGTSNPNLYWYRQAAGRGLQLLFYSVGIGQISSEVPQNLSASRPQDRQFILSSKKLLLSDSGFYLCAWSTSGRGDTQYFGPGTRLTVL.

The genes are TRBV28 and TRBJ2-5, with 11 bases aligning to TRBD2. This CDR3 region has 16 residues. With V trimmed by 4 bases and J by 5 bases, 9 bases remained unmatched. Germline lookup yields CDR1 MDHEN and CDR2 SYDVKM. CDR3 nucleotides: TGTGCCAGCAGTTCCACTAGCGGGAGATTTAGGGAGACCCAGTACTTC. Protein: CASSSTSGRFRETQYF.

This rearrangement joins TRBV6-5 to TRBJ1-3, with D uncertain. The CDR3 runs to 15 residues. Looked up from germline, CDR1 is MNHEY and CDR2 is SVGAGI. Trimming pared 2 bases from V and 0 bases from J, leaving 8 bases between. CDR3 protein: CASSYGVNSGNTIYF. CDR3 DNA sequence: TGTGCCAGCAGTTACGGAGTTAACTCTGGAAACACCATATATTTT.

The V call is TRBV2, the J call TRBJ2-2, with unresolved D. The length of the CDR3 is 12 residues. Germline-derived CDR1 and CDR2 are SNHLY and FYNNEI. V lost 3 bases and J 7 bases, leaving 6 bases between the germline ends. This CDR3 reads CASSENIGELFF. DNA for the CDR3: TGTGCCAGCAGTGAGAATATCGGGGAGCTGTTTTTT.

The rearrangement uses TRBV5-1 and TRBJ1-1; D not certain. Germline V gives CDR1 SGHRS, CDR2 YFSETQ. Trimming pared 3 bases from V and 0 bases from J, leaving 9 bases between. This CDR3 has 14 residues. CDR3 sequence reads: CASSSSLLNTEAFF. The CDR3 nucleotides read TGCGCCAGCAGCTCGTCCCTCCTGAACACTGAAGCTTTCTTT.

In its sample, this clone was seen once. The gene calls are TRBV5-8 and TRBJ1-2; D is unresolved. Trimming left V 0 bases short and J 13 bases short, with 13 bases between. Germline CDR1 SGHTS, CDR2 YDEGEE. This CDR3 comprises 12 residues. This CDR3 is CASSLVFQLGTF. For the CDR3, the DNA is TGTGCCAGCAGCTTGGTCTTCCAACTGGGCACCTTC.

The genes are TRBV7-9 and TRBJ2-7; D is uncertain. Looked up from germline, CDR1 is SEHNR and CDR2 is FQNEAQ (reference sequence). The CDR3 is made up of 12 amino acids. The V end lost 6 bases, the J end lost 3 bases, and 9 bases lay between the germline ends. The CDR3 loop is CASRSDGYEQYF. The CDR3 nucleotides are TGTGCCAGCAGATCGGACGGCTACGAGCAGTACTTC.

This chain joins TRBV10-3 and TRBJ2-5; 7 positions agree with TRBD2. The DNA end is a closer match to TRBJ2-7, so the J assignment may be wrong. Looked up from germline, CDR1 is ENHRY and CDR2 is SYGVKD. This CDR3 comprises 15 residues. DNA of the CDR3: TGTGCCACCATCATGGCTAGCGGACCTTCCTACGAGCAGTACTTC. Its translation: CATIMASGPSYEQYF.

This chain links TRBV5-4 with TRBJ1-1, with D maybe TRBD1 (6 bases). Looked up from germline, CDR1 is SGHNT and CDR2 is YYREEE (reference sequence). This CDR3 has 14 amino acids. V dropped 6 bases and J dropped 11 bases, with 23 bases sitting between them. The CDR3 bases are TGTGCCAGCACCGCCGGGGGCGGAAGATTCGAGGCTTTCTTT. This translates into CASTAGGGRFEAFF.